The clone carrying this T cell receptor (beta chain) has a count of ten or more. Its antigen is not identified. Trimming cost V 4 bases and J 2 bases, with 16 bases left between them. Germline assignment: CDR1 SGHAT and CDR2 FQNNGV. The CDR3 contains 16 residues. The data originate from a study of neurological immune-mediated disorders. Whole-study context: The multiple sclerosis group of approximately 35 included 31 relapsing-remitting and 3 secondary progressive patients.

As to time point: longitudinal time-point 3. Regarding the study as a whole: Phylogenetic grouping assigned the repertoires of 18 of 34 multiple sclerosis patients to one related-CDR3 cluster, which constitutes a possible signature.

Template-switch 5'RACE cDNA synthesis added a 10-nucleotide unique molecular identifier. TCRdb ran MiXCR on the 5' RACE reads and lists one entry per CDR3 protein. This table has about 84,000 distinct CDR3 sequences, around 4% appearing once. This chain links TRBV11-2 with TRBJ2-3, with D perhaps assigned TRBD1 or TRBD2 (5 bases each). This TCR came from a woman aged 60 to 75 with multiple sclerosis. Sequenced: PBMCs. CDR3 in amino acids: CASSSPGTAYTDTQYF. In DNA form, the CDR3 reads TGTGCCAGCAGCTCTCCCGGGACGGCTTACACAGATACGCAGTATTTT.